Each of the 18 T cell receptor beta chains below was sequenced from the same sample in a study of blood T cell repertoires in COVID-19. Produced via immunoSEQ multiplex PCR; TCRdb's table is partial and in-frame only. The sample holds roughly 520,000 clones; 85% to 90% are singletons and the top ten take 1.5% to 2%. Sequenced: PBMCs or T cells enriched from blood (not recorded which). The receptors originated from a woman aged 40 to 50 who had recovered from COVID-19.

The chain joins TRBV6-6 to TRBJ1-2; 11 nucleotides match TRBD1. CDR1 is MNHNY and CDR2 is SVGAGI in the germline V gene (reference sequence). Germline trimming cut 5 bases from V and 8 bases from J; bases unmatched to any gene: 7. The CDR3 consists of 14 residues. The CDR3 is CASSDGQGALGYTF. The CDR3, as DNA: TGTGCCAGCAGTGACGGACAGGGGGCTTTGGGCTACACCTTC.

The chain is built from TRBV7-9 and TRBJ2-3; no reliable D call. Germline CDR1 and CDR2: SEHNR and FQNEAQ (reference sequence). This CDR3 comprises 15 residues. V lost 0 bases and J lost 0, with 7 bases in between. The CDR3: CASSLAHRSTDTQYF. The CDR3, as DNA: TGTGCCAGCAGCTTAGCTCACCGGAGCACAGATACGCAGTATTTT.

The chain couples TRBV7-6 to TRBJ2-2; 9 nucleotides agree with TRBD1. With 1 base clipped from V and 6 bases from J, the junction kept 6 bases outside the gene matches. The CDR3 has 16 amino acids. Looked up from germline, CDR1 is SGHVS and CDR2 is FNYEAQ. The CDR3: CASSLEGQGWPGELFF. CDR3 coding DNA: TGTGCCAGCAGCTTAGAGGGACAGGGTTGGCCCGGGGAGCTGTTTTTT.

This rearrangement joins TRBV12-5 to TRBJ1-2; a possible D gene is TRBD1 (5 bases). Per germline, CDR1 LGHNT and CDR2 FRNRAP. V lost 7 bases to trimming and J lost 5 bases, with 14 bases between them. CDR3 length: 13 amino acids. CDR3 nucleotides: TGTGCTAGTGCCACACGGGGGGTTTATGGCTACACCTTC. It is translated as CASATRGVYGYTF.

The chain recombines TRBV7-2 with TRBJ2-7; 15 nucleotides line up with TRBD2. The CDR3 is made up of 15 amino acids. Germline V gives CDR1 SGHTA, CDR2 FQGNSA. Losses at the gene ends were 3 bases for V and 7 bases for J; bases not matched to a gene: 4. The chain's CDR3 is CASSFLGLAGGEQYF. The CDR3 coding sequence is TGTGCCAGCAGCTTCCTGGGACTAGCGGGAGGTGAGCAGTACTTC.

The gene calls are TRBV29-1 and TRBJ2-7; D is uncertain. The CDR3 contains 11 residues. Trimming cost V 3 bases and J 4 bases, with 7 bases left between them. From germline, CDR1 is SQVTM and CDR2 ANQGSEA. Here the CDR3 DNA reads TGCAGCGTTGAGGGCAGTTACGAGCAGTACTTC. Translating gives CSVEGSYEQYF.

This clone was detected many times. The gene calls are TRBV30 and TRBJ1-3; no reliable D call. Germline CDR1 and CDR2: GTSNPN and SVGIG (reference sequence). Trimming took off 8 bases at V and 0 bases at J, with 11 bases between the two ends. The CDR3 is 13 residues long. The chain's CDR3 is CARNSGSGNTIYF. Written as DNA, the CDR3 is TGTGCCCGTAACTCGGGCTCTGGAAACACCATATATTTT.

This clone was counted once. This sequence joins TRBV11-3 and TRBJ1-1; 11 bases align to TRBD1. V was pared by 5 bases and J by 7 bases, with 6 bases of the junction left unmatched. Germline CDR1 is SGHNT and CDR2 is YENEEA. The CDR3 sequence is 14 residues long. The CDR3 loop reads CASSPRDRGVEAFF. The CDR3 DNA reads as TGTGCCAGCAGCCCGAGGGACAGGGGGGTTGAAGCTTTCTTT.

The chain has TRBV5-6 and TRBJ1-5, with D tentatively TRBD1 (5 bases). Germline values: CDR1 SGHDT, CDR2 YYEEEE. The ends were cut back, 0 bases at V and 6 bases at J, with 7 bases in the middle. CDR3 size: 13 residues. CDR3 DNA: TGTGCCAGCAGCTTGGCCGACAGTCAGCCCCAGCATTTT. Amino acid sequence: CASSLADSQPQHF.

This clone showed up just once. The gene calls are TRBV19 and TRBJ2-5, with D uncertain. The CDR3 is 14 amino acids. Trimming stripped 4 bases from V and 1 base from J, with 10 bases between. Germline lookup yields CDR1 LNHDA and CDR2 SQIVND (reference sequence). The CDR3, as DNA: TGTGCCAGTAGTACATACAGCCTCCAAGAGACCCAGTACTTC. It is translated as CASSTYSLQETQYF. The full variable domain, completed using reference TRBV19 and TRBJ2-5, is DGGITQSPKYLFRKEGQNVTLSCEQNLNHDAMYWYRQDPGQGLRLIYYSQIVNDFQKGDIAEGYSVSREKKESFPLTVTSAQKNPTAFYLCASSTYSLQETQYFGPGTRLLVL.

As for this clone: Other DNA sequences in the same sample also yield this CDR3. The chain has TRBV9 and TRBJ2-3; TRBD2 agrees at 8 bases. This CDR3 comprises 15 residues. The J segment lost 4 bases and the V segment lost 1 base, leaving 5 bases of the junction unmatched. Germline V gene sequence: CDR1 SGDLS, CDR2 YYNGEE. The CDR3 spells CASSVLAGGADTQYF. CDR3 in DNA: TGTGCCAGCAGCGTACTAGCGGGTGGGGCAGATACGCAGTATTTT.

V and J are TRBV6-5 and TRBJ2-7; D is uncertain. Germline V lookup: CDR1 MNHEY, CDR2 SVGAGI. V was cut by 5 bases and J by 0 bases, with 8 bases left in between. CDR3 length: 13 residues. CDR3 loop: CASSPHSSYEQYF. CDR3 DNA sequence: TGTGCCAGCAGTCCACACAGCTCCTACGAGCAGTACTTC.

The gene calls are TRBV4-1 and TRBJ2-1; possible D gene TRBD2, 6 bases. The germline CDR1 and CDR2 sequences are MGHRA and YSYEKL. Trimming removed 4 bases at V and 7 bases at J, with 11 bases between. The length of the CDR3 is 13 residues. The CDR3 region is CASSRHGGNEQFF. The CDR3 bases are TGCGCCAGCAGCCGGCACGGAGGGAATGAGCAGTTCTTC.

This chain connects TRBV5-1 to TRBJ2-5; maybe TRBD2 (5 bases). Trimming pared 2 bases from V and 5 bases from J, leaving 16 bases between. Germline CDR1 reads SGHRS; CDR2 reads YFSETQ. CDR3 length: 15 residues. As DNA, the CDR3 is TGCGCCAGCAGCTTAATTCAGGCGACGGGGGAGACCCAGTACTTC. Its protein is CASSLIQATGETQYF.

CDR3 sequence: CASSLGSRRNTEAFF. Here the CDR3 DNA reads TGTGCCAGCAGCTTAGGAAGTAGAAGGAACACTGAAGCTTTCTTT. The V call is TRBV7-2, the J call TRBJ1-1; D unresolved. CDR3 size: 15 residues. V dropped 1 base and J dropped 1 base, with 10 bases sitting between them. Per the germline V gene, CDR1 is SGHTA and CDR2 is FQGNSA.

The chain's CDR3 is CASSLTGDYNQPQHF. The CDR3 region has the DNA TGCGCCAGCAGCTTGACTGGGGACTACAATCAGCCCCAGCATTTT. V gene TRBV5-1 combines with J gene TRBJ1-5, with D maybe TRBD1 (5 bases). The CDR3 spans 15 residues. The V and J ends lost 1 base and 3 bases respectively, with 11 bases between them. Germline CDR1 is SGHRS and CDR2 is YFSETQ.

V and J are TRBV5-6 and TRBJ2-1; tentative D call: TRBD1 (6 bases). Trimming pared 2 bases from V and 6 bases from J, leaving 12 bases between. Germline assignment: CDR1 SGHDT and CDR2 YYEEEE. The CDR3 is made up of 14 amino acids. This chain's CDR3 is CASSFGQGSNEQFF. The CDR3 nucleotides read TGTGCCAGCAGCTTCGGGCAGGGGAGCAATGAGCAGTTCTTC.

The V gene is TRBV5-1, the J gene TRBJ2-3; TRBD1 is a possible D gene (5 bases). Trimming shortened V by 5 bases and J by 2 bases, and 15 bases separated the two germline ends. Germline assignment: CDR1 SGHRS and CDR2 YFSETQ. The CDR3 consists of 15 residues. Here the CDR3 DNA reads TGCGCCAGCAGAGACAGCCTCTTCCACACAGATACGCAGTATTTT. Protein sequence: CASRDSLFHTDTQYF.